This T cell receptor beta chain was recorded in a study of blood T cells in healthy people across ages (dated by TCRdb to between 2015 and 2016). Study-level background: In model experiments, template switching captured roughly one uniquely barcoded TCR beta cDNA molecule for every two T cells. Age-related changes in TCR beta repertoire diversity were measured in the study by deep sequencing normalized with unique cDNA molecular identifiers. Using the same blood draw, the study looked at two additional independent replicas of 1 million unique cDNA reads for two donors, one aged 18 to 30 and the other aged 80 or older. To avoid experimental bias, donors of different ages were spread randomly across the sequencing lanes. The donors were divided into four age groups: young (average about 16 years), middle-aged (over 35), aged (about 61) and long-lived (about 79).

Donors were approximately 42 systemically healthy Caucasian individuals from Russia aged about 6 to 100 years. Each donor gave ten milliliters of peripheral blood, drawn into EDTA-treated Vacutainer tubes. Ficoll-Paque density-gradient centrifugation was used to isolate PBMCs, with at least 7 million per sample. Trizol reagent was used to extract total RNA from the PBMCs, yielding at least 6 micrograms per sample. Naive CD45RAhigh/CD27high T cell percentages were measured by flow cytometry on a PBMC aliquot from every donor. Overall results and qualifications from the work: Compared with the aged group, more naive CD4+ T cells, fewer expanded clones and increased TCR diversity were shown by the long-lived group, suggesting age selection. As age increased, observed TCR beta diversity per million T cells dropped in a roughly linear way, and a significant reduction was already evident by age about 40. There was a strong correlation between observed TCR beta diversity and the percentage of naive T cells measured by flow cytometry. Since profiling was done on bulk unsorted PBMCs, naive and antigen-experienced compartments could not be conclusively compared. Estimates of total diversity based on one million sequenced T cells were considered lower bounds and underestimates. The CMV infection status of donors was not known, potentially confounding age-related changes in expanded clonotypes.

From the cysteine up to the phenylalanine, the CDR3 has a length of 13 residues. The only DNA kept is the CDR3, 39 bases in frame from the first base. CDR1 and CDR2 were assigned from the germline V gene as SGHDT and YYEEEE. V and J lose 9 bases and 10 bases, and a span of 20 bases separates them. On this clonotype itself: No antigen is known for it. No base quality values were provided; no much bigger clone lies one nucleotide off.

Library construction relied on 5' RACE. Instrument on record: Illumina HiSeq 2500. A second PCR of about 6 to 11 cycles was performed with a sample-barcoded 5' primer and a J-beta primer mix. A unique molecular identifier was introduced onto each TCR beta cDNA molecule by a template-switch 5' adaptor carrying 12 random nucleotides. Each sample yielded at least 3 million CDR3-containing paired-end reads. First-strand cDNA synthesis was performed from all RNA using the Mint cDNA synthesis kit, with priming by a TRBC-specific oligonucleotide. After uracil-DNA glycosylase treatment, a first 18-cycle PCR used universal primers M1SS and BC2_uni_R on all cDNA. The study's processing was this. For normalization, 1 million high-quality reads were randomly selected from each sample, with every read carrying a distinct molecular identifier. Instead of being binned into consensus sequences, reads that shared molecular identifiers were thrown out. MiTCR, run with a Q25 quality threshold and the strictest error-elimination algorithm, handled CDR3 identification, clonotype clustering and error correction. A nonparametric unseen species model with Euler transformation was used to estimate a lower bound on total TCR beta diversity. TCRdb took the public reads, trimmed them with fastp at Q25, ran MiXCR for clone calling and kept in-frame beta chains. Rows with a matching CDR3 protein are joined into one entry that keeps the most common DNA and genes. TCRdb, rather than the study authors, made the V and J calls. For this sample there are more than 1 million distinct CDR3 sequences; 45% appear just once. The leading ten clones occupy approximately 17% of the sample.

The receptor chain draws on TRBV5-6 and TRBJ2-1; the D gene is perhaps TRBD1, from 6 matching bases. The source material was blood. This TCR came from a woman between 55 and 75 years old in good health. This receptor has the CDR3 CATKTGDTYEQFF. The DNA sequence is TGTGCCACCAAGACAGGAGATACCTACGAGCAGTTCTTC.